These 6 T cell receptor beta chains came from one sample sequenced in a study of shared clonotypes between healthy human individuals. Clones were sequenced by immunoSEQ multiplex PCR, and TCRdb holds only the in-frame ones, with some missing. The sample has around 1.5 million clones; about 98% are singletons. Sequenced: naive CD4+ T cells sorted from blood. The subset here: CD45RA+ positively selected. Source of these receptors: a young man in good health.

V gene TRBV27 combines with J gene TRBJ2-7, with TRBD2 matching 10 bases. Per germline, CDR1 MNHEY and CDR2 SMNVEV (reference sequence). The CDR3 has 13 amino acids. The V segment lost 9 bases and the J segment 6 bases; nucleotides outside the gene matches: 8. The CDR3 region has the DNA TGTGCCAGTGGGGGGCTAGCGGGAGTCGAGCAGTACTTC. This codes for CASGGLAGVEQYF.

This chain joins TRBV11-2 and TRBJ2-2; D gene uncertain. This CDR3 is built from 13 residues. Germline V gene sequence: CDR1 SGHAT, CDR2 FQNNGV. With 5 bases removed from V and 6 bases from J, the gap between germline ends came to 10 bases. CDR3 sequence (DNA): TGTGCCAGCAGCCCCCCCGCCCCCGGGGAGCTGTTTTTT. The encoded protein is CASSPPAPGELFF.

Remarks on this clone: Other nucleotide sequences in the sample specify the same CDR3. The V and J genes are TRBV10-3 and TRBJ2-5; D remains unclear. CDR3 length: 14 amino acids. The germline V gene has CDR1 ENHRY and CDR2 SYGVKD. Trimming took 0 bases from V and 5 from J, leaving 10 bases between them. CDR3 coding DNA: TGTGCCATCAGTGAGTCAGGCAGTCGTGAGACCCAGTACTTC. Translated, it gives CAISESGSRETQYF.

This clone was picked up one time. V and J are TRBV9 and TRBJ2-1; D unclear. V dropped 0 bases and J dropped 5 bases, with 9 bases sitting between them. Germline V gene sequence: CDR1 SGDLS, CDR2 YYNGEE. The CDR3 extends over 14 amino acids. The CDR3 sequence: CASSVGTADNEQFF. The CDR3 nucleotides read TGTGCCAGCAGCGTAGGGACCGCCGACAATGAGCAGTTCTTC.

This chain connects TRBV7-2 to TRBJ1-2; D remains unclear. The V and J ends lost 3 bases and 0 bases respectively, with 11 bases between them. The CDR3 runs 15 residues. Germline CDR1 and CDR2: SGHTA and FQGNSA. The CDR3 reads CASSFIGKSNYGYTF. As DNA, the CDR3 is TGTGCCAGCAGCTTTATAGGGAAATCTAACTATGGCTACACCTTC.

The J gene is TRBJ1-4, the V gene TRBV12-2. TRBV12-2 is a pseudogene segment. The CDR3 has 17 amino acids. The CDR3 DNA reads as TGTGCAAGTCGCTTGGGGGGGGATTTTAGACCCTACGAAAAACTGTTTTTT. Protein sequence: CASRLGGDFRPYEKLFF.